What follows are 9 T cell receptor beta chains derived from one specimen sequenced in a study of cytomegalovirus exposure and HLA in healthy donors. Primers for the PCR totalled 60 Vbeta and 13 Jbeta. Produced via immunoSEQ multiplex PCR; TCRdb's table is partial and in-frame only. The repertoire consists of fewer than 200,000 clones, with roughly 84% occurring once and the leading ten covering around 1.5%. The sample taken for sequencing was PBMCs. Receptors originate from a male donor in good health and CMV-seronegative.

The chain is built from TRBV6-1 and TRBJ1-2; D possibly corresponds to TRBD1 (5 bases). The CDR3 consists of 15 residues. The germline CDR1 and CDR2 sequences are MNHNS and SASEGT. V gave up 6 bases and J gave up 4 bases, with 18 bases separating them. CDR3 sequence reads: CASSPTTTGVYGYTF. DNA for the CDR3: TGTGCCAGCAGCCCAACTACAACAGGCGTCTATGGCTACACCTTC.

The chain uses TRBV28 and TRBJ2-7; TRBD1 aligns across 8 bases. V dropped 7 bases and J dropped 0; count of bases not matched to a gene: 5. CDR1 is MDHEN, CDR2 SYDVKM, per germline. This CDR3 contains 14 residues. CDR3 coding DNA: TGTGCCAGCACGAGGGGACAGGTCTCCTACGAGCAGTACTTC. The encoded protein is CASTRGQVSYEQYF.

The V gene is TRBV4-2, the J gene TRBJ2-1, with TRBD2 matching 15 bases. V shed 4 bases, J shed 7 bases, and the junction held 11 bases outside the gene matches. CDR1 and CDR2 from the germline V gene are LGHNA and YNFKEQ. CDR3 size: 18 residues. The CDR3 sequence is CASSPRPWTSGGANEQFF. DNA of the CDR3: TGTGCCAGCAGCCCGAGACCGTGGACTAGCGGGGGGGCTAATGAGCAGTTCTTC.

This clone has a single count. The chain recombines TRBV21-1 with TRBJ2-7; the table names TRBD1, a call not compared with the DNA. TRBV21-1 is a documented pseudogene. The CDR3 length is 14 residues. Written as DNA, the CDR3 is TGTGCCAGCACCTTTGGGGCTAGATGCTACGAGCAGTACTTC. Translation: CASTFGARCYEQYF.

CDR3 in DNA: TGTGCCATCAGTGATCCCGGGGAGTCCTCTGGAAACACCATATATTTT. Translation gives CAISDPGESSGNTIYF. This chain uses TRBV10-3 with TRBJ1-3; D remains unclear. This CDR3 spans 16 amino acids. Germline CDR1 is ENHRY and CDR2 is SYGVKD. Trimming stripped 3 bases from V and 0 bases from J, with 12 bases between.

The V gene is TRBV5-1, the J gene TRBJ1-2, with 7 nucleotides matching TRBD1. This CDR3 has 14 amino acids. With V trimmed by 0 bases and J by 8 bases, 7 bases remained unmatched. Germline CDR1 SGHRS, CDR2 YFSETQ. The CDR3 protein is CASSLGVTGTGYTF. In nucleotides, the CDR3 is TGCGCCAGCAGCTTGGGGGTGACAGGGACCGGCTACACCTTC.

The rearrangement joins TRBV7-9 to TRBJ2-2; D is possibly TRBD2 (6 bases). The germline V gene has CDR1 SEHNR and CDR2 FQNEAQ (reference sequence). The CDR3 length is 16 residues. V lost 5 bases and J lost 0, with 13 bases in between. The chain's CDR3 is CASSPTPGANTGELFF. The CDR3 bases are TGTGCCAGCAGCCCGACCCCGGGGGCGAACACCGGGGAGCTGTTTTTT.

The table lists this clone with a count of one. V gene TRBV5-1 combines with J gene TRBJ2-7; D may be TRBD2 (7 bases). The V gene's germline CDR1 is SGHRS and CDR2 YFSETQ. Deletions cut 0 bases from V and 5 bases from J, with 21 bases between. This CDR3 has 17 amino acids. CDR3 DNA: TGCGCCAGCAGCTTGGGACATTCGGGGGGCTCAGCGGACGAGCAGTACTTC. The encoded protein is CASSLGHSGGSADEQYF.

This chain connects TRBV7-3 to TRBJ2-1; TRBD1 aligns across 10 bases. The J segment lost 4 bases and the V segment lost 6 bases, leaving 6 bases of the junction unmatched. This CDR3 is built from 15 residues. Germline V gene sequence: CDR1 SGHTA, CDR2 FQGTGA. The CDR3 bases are TGTGCCAGCAGTAGGGACAGGGGAGAATACAATGAGCAGTTCTTC. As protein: CASSRDRGEYNEQFF.